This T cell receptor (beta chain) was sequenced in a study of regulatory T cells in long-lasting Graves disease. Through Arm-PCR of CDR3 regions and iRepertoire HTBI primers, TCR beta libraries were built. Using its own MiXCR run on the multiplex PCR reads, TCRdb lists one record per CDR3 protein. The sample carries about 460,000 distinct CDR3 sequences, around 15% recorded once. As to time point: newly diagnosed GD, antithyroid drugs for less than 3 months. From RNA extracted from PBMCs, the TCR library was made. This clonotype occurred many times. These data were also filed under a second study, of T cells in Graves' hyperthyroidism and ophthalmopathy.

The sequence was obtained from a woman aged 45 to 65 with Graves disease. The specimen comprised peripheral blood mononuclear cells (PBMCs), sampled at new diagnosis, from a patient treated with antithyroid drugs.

CDR3 amino acids: CASSQNGQGDTEAFF. The CDR3 nucleotides are TGTGCCAGCAGTCAGAATGGACAGGGGGACACTGAAGCTTTCTTT. This rearrangement joins TRBV12-3 or TRBV12-4 to TRBJ1-1, with 10 nucleotides matching TRBD1. The J segment lost 3 bases and the V segment lost 5 bases, leaving 6 bases of the junction unmatched. This CDR3 has 15 residues.